This T cell receptor (beta chain) was sequenced during a study of technical replicates of blood from a handful of donors listed by TCRdb under 2017. Turning to this clone: Its recognized antigen is unknown. No much larger clonotype is one base removed from it; base qualities were not supplied.

The library relied on the immunoSEQ multiplex PCR assay. What TCRdb holds here is the immuneACCESS table cut down to in-frame rearrangements. Part of the clones is not present; checked against another copy, under half of the missing clones reflect an unresolved V gene, and the others are unexplained. Counted in this sample were approximately 78,000 clones; roughly 92% of them appeared once. The ten most abundant clones make up approximately 0.39% of the sample. The germline V gene sets CDR1 to SNHLY and CDR2 to FYNNEI. The CDR3 spans 17 residues, from the cysteine through the phenylalanine. The kept DNA is CDR3 alone, 51 bases in frame from the first base. V drops 6 bases and J drops 2 bases, leaving 17 bases in between.

The origin of this receptor is a human donor in good health. Recombination linked TRBV2 to TRBJ2-6, and TRBD1 may be the D gene, going by 6 matching bases. The specimen was T cells isolated from PBMCs. The bases read TGTGCCAGCAGGACAGGACCCACGATTGCTGGGGCCAACGTCCTGACTTTC. This yields the protein CASRTGPTIAGANVLTF.